Following are 19 T cell receptor beta chains from one sample sequenced in a study of T cell repertoires in cytomegalovirus infection. TCRdb re-analysed the reads in MiXCR, keeping a single row per CDR3 protein. In the table there are approximately 190,000 distinct CDR3 sequences, approximately 9.7% of which are singletons. The sequenced sample was PBMCs. The receptors here all came from a human donor in good health (CMV status not recorded). Some clones in this sample may be carry-over from other donors' samples.

This clonotype was detected only a few times. This sequence joins TRBV7-9 and TRBJ2-3; TRBD1 agrees at 9 bases. V gave up 5 bases and J gave up 5 bases; unmatched junction bases: 5. The CDR3 has 14 amino acids. Germline V gene data show CDR1 as SEHNR and CDR2 as FQNEAQ (reference sequence). In DNA, the CDR3 is TGTGCCAGCAGCCTTGGGACAGGGATAGATACGCAGTATTTT. As protein: CASSLGTGIDTQYF.

This clonotype was observed a few times. CDR3 region: CASRTDSNTEAFF. The CDR3 DNA sequence: TGTGCCAGCCGGACAGATTCGAACACTGAAGCTTTCTTT. This chain uses TRBV6-6 with TRBJ1-1; D might be TRBD1 (6 bases). Germline assignment: CDR1 MNHNY and CDR2 SVGAGI (reference sequence). Trimming stripped 8 bases from V and 1 base from J, with 11 bases between. The CDR3 has 13 amino acids.

A few counts support this clonotype. The rearrangement uses TRBV28 and TRBJ2-7; 7 nucleotides match TRBD1. CDR3 length: 15 amino acids. J was trimmed by 2 bases and V by 6 bases; bases with no gene match: 10. Germline V gives CDR1 MDHEN, CDR2 SYDVKM. The CDR3 sequence: CASSATGVVTYEQYF. In DNA, the CDR3 is TGTGCCAGCAGCGCTACAGGGGTAGTTACCTACGAGCAGTACTTC.

The rearrangement joins TRBV29-1 to TRBJ2-1; 11 bases map to TRBD2. This CDR3 comprises 15 residues. V lost 6 bases, J lost 9 bases, and 13 bases stayed unmatched. Germline assignment: CDR1 SQVTM and CDR2 ANQGSEA. The CDR3 DNA follows: TGCAGCGTCCACATGGGACTAGCGGAGGCGGGTGAGCAGTTCTTC. Translation: CSVHMGLAEAGEQFF.

This clonotype turned up a few times. The J gene is TRBJ2-2, the V gene TRBV29-1; TRBD1 agrees at 7 bases. The CDR3 runs to 15 residues. Trimming at V came to 3 bases and at J to 0 bases, leaving 4 bases not matched to a gene. The germline gives CDR1 SQVTM, CDR2 ANQGSEA. CDR3 sequence: CSVERTGTNTGELFF. The CDR3 nucleotides read TGCAGCGTTGAGAGGACAGGAACGAACACCGGGGAGCTGTTTTTT.

This clonotype was seen only a few times. The chain is built from TRBV24-1 and TRBJ2-4, with TRBD2 matching over 7 bases. With V trimmed by 3 bases and J by 4 bases, 5 bases remained unmatched. Per germline, CDR1 KGHDR and CDR2 SFDVKD. The CDR3 sequence is 15 residues long. The CDR3 DNA follows: TGTGCCACCAGTGATGGGAGGGGCTCGAAAAACATTCAGTACTTC. Its translation is CATSDGRGSKNIQYF.

At least ten counts were recorded for this clonotype. The rearrangement joins TRBV6-5 to TRBJ1-4, with D uncertain. Trimming cost V 6 bases and J 7 bases, with 9 bases left between them. The CDR3 totals 12 residues. Germline CDR1 reads MNHEY; CDR2 reads SVGAGI. Here the CDR3 DNA reads TGTGCCAGCAGGGACGTGAGTGAAAAACTGTTTTTT. Translating gives CASRDVSEKLFF.

This chain links TRBV14 with TRBJ2-4; the D call may be TRBD1 or TRBD2 (5 bases each). V was clipped by 1 base and J by 6 bases, with 10 bases between them. Germline V gives CDR1 SGHDN, CDR2 FVKESK. This CDR3 has 14 amino acids. CDR3: CASSQAGRGNIQYF. The CDR3 DNA sequence: TGTGCCAGCAGCCAAGCGGGACGGGGAAACATTCAGTACTTC. Filled out from reference TRBV14 and TRBJ2-4, the complete variable domain reads EAGVTQFPSHSVIEKGQTVTLRCDPISGHDNLYWYRRVMGKEIKFLLHFVKESKQDESGMPNNRFLAERTGGTYSTLKVQPAELEDSGVYFCASSQAGRGNIQYFGAGTRLSVL.

This clonotype has just a few counts. This chain links TRBV28 with TRBJ1-2; no clear D. Germline assignment: CDR1 MDHEN and CDR2 SYDVKM. Trimming cost V 1 base and J 2 bases, with 11 bases left between them. The CDR3 runs to 15 residues. The CDR3 sequence is CASSLSPHMNYGYTF. For the CDR3, the DNA is TGTGCCAGCAGTTTATCCCCCCATATGAACTATGGCTACACCTTC.

This clonotype came up many times. The chain is built from TRBV6-2 or TRBV6-3 and TRBJ2-1, with D possibly being TRBD1 or TRBD2 (7 bases each). Germline values: CDR1 MNHEY, CDR2 SVGEGT. CDR3 length equals 13 residues. V was shortened by 7 bases and J by 10 bases, with 17 bases between the two germline ends. CDR3 region: CASTKTGRGEQFF. The CDR3 coding sequence is TGTGCCAGCACCAAGACAGGGAGGGGCGAGCAGTTCTTC.

This clonotype has more than one count but fewer than ten. V gene TRBV7-3 combines with J gene TRBJ1-1; D call uncertain. Trimming shortened V by 6 bases and J by 0 bases, and 11 bases separated the two germline ends. This CDR3 has 14 residues. The germline V gene encodes CDR1 SGHTA and CDR2 FQGTGA. The CDR3 is CASSLVDMNTEAFF. The CDR3 region has the DNA TGTGCCAGCAGTTTGGTAGACATGAACACTGAAGCTTTCTTT.

This clonotype was counted at least ten times. The V and J genes are TRBV7-3 and TRBJ1-2, with a possible D match to TRBD1 (5 bases). CDR1 is SGHTA, CDR2 FQGTGA, per germline. The CDR3 extends over 14 amino acids. Trimming cost V 5 bases and J 5 bases, with 15 bases left between them. CDR3 coding DNA: TGTGCCAGCAGCGTAGACAGCACGTCGTATGGCTACACCTTC. It yields the protein CASSVDSTSYGYTF. The full variable domain, with the rest looked up from reference TRBV7-3 and TRBJ1-2, is GAGVSQTPSNKVTEKGKYVELRCDPISGHTALYWYRQSLGQGPEFLIYFQGTGAADDSGLPNDRFFAVRPEGSVSTLKIQRTERGDSAVYLCASSVDSTSYGYTFGSGTRLTVV.

This clonotype was found many times. The chain couples TRBV10-3 to TRBJ1-3; D unresolved. Deletions cut 6 bases from V and 0 bases from J, with 12 bases between. Germline CDR1 reads ENHRY; CDR2 reads SYGVKD. The CDR3 spans 15 residues. The CDR3 bases are TGTGCCATCAGGCCCGACACGAGCTCTGGAAACACCATATATTTT. It yields the protein CAIRPDTSSGNTIYF.

This clonotype was detected a few times. This chain uses TRBV28 with TRBJ2-3; perhaps TRBD2 as D (6 bases). The CDR3 has 17 residues. The V gene lost 6 bases and the J gene lost 2 bases, with 21 bases spanning the gap. The V gene's germline CDR1 is MDHEN and CDR2 SYDVKM. CDR3 nucleotide sequence: TGTGCCAGCAGAAGGAGACTAGTCCCGCGAAACACAGATACGCAGTATTTT. Its translation: CASRRRLVPRNTDTQYF.

This clonotype turned up a few times. The chain combines TRBV11-2 with TRBJ2-5; 7 bases are shared with TRBD1. Per germline, CDR1 SGHAT and CDR2 FQNNGV. The CDR3 is made up of 16 amino acids. J gave up 4 bases and V 2 bases, and 10 bases lay outside the gene matches. DNA of the CDR3: TGTGCCAGCAGCTTACTGACAGGGTTTGGGTCAGAGACCCAGTACTTC. Protein product: CASSLLTGFGSETQYF.

This clonotype was counted ten times or more. The chain is built from TRBV7-2 and TRBJ1-2; D is possibly TRBD1 (5 bases). V dropped 5 bases and J dropped 2 bases, with 15 bases sitting between them. The CDR3 has 15 residues. The germline gives CDR1 SGHTA, CDR2 FQGNSA. CDR3 region: CASSASGTVNYGYTF. In nucleotides, the CDR3 is TGTGCCAGCAGCGCATCCGGGACGGTCAACTATGGCTACACCTTC.

The chain has TRBV4-2 and TRBJ2-2; 9 bases align to TRBD1. V gave up 3 bases and J gave up 6 bases; unmatched junction bases: 11. CDR1 LGHNA and CDR2 YNFKEQ come from the germline V gene. The CDR3 consists of 17 residues. The CDR3 loop reads CASSHTGQGIIPGELFF. In DNA, the CDR3 is TGTGCCAGCAGCCACACGGGACAGGGAATAATTCCCGGGGAGCTGTTTTTT.

This clonotype was seen many times. The CDR3 region is CASSGYRVRYTEAFF. The DNA of the CDR3 is TGTGCCAGCAGCGGATACAGGGTAAGGTACACTGAAGCTTTCTTT. V usage is TRBV7-2 and J usage is TRBJ1-1, with D possibly TRBD1 on 6 matching bases. The CDR3 is made up of 15 amino acids. V was clipped by 5 bases and J by 3 bases, with 16 bases between them. Germline loops: CDR1 SGHTA, CDR2 FQGNSA.

This clonotype has a count of ten or more. The chain recombines TRBV6-1 with TRBJ1-2, with D perhaps matching TRBD1 (5 bases). The V gene lost 5 bases and the J gene lost 2 bases, with 15 bases spanning the gap. CDR3 size: 15 residues. CDR1 is MNHNS, CDR2 SASEGT, per germline. For the CDR3, the DNA is TGTGCCAGCAGTTCGAAATGGACACTGAACTATGGCTACACCTTC. It yields the protein CASSSKWTLNYGYTF.